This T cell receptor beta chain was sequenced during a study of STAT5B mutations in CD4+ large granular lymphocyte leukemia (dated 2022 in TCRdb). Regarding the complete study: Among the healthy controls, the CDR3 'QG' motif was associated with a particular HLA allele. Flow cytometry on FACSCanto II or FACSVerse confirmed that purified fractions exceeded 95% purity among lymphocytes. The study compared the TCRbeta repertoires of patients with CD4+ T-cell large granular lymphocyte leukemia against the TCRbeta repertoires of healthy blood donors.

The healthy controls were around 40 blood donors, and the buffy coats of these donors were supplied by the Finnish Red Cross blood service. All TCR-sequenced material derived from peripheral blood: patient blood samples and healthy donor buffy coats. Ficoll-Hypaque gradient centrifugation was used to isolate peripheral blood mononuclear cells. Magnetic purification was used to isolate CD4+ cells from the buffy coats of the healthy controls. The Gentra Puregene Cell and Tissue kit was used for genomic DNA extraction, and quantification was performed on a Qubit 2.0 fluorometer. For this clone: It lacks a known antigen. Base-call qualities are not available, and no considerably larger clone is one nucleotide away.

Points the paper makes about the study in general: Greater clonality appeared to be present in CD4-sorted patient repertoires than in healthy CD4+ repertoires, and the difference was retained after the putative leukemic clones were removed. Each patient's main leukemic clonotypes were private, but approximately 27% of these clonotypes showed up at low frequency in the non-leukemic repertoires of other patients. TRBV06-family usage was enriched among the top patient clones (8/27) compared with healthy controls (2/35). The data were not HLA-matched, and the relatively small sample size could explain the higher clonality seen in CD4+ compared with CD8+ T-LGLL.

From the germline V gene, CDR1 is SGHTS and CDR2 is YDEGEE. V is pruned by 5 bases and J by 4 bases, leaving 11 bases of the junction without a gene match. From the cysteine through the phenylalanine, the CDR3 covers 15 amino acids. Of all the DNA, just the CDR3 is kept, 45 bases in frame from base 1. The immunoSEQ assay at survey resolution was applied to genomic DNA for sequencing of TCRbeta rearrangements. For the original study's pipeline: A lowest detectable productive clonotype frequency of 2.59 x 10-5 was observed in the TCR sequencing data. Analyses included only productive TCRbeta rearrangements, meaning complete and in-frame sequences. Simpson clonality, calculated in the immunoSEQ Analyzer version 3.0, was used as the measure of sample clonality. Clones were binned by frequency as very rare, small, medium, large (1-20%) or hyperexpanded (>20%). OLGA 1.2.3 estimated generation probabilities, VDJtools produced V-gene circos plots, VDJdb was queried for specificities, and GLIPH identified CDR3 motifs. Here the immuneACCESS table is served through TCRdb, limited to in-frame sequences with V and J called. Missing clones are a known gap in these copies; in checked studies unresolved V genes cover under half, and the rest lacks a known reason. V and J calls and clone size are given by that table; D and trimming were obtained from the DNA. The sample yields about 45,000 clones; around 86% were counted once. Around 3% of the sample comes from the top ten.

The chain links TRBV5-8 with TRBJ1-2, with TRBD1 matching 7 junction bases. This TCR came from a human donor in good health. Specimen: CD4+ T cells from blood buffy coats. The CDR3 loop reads CASRSLDRAIYGYTF. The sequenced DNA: TGTGCCAGCAGATCCCTCGACAGGGCGATCTATGGCTACACCTTC.